What follows is one T cell receptor beta chain and its context. Its cognate antigen has yet to be identified. Per-base qualities were not stored, and no clone one base away is much larger. Taken with the paper, the label for time point translates to: patch test 3, about 24 weeks after DPC sensitization. Explained via the paper, the treatment or condition label denotes: therapeutic diphenylcyclopropenone sensitization with weekly scalp DPC. Blood at each patch-test visit was drawn before the patch test was applied. Patients were considered eligible if aged 18 to 70, diagnosed with alopecia and deemed suitable for DPC therapy, and patients were excluded if pregnant. Total RNA was extracted from unfractionated whole blood that had been collected in Tempus Blood RNA tubes. Library construction relied on RACE. For sequencing, a NextSeq 500 was employed. Library preparation attached unique molecular identifiers to individual cDNA molecules for quantitative, reproducible TCR counting. Both TCR alpha and TCR beta chains were sequenced from each blood RNA sample. As for the original processing: Samples had a median of approximately 96,000 TCRs, with a range from roughly 23,224 to 750,000. The Decombinator software suite was used to annotate V, J and CDR3 in the TCR reads. Every sample was subsampled to the same number of TCRs (28,000) for the PS versus PT1 abundance plots. TCRs were defined as expanded if absent before sensitization and observed at least eight times at the 2-week time point. The public reads were reanalyzed by TCRdb: fastp trimming at Q25, MiXCR alignment, in-frame beta chains only. Records with the same CDR3 protein are collapsed into one entry carrying the most frequent genes and DNA. The V and J calls and clone size are TCRdb's, not the authors'. The sample table lists 190,000 or so distinct CDR3 sequences, approximately 24% of them with a count of one. 2% to 2.5% of the sample lies in the top ten.

From cysteine to phenylalanine, the CDR3 is 12 amino acids long. Only the CDR3 part of the read is kept: 36 bases, read in frame from the first base. The germline V gene yields SQVTM for CDR1 and ANQGSEA for CDR2. Trimming takes 5 bases from V and 4 bases from J, and the germline ends sit 12 bases apart. The data were obtained in a study of human T cells and chemical hapten exposure (dated by TCRdb to the early 2020s). About the investigation overall: For sensitization, 2% DPC in acetone was applied to an approximately 2 cm by approximately 2 cm area of upper inner arm skin. Weekly therapeutic DPC doses were additionally applied to the scalp of patients throughout the roughly 25-week study period. Patch testing on the upper back used Finn chambers containing 0.01% DPC, with scoring done after 6 days according to International Contact Dermatitis Research Group standards. Alopecia areata with under or over 50% scalp involvement, alopecia totalis and alopecia universalis were represented in the patient cohort, which was mostly female. The libraries were sequenced as a pool, and the TCR yield per sample differed mostly because of small variations in library volumes within the pool. Peripheral blood TCR repertoire changes were tracked in vivo in alopecia patients during primary and secondary sensitization to the hapten diphenylcyclopropenone (DPC). Blood samples were taken from patients before sensitization (week 0) and then at 2, 6 and about 24 weeks after DPC sensitization. Some 29 alopecia patients gave blood for TCR sequencing at one to four time points (pre-sensitization, 2, 6 and 24 weeks).

Findings and caveats that apply to the study as a whole: Patch test score was positively correlated with the number of PT1 expanded TCRs, with significance at thresholds 8, 16 and 32 but not at 4. Repeated subsampling changed both the strength of the expansion versus patch-test correlation and the threshold at which that correlation became significant. Alopecia, a presumed autoimmune disease, was present in all patients, so the immune response of the patients might differ from that of healthy individuals. No change with DPC sensitization was found in the number of TCRs above 1 in 1000 frequency, and no evidence of global repertoire structure alterations was found. Significantly more large CDR3 similarity clusters were formed by expanded TCRs than by pre-sensitization or healthy control sets, consistent with antigen-driven responses.

This chain is built from TRBV29-1 and TRBJ2-7, with a tentative D gene TRBD2 over 5 matching bases. Source: whole blood, taken in connection with sensitization to the hapten diphenylcyclopropenone (DPC). This clonotype originated in a woman in her thirties or forties with alopecia areata. Some clones in this sample may be carry-over from other donors' samples. The DNA reads TGCAGCGTTAGTTACGGGATGTACGAGCAGTACTTC. Translation gives CSVSYGMYEQYF.